The following is a T cell receptor beta chain sequence with its context. What this receptor recognizes is not known. Base qualities are missing; no much larger clone stands one base away. This entry belongs to a study of blood T cells in healthy people across ages (dated by TCRdb to about 2015). Background on the whole study: In model experiments, template switching captured about one uniquely barcoded TCR beta cDNA molecule for every two T cells. Age-related changes in TCR beta repertoire diversity were measured in the study by deep sequencing normalized with unique cDNA molecular identifiers. Donors were grouped into four age groups: young (average roughly 15 years), middle-aged (roughly 38), aged (62) and long-lived (around 80). The study analyzed two additional independent replicas of 1 million unique cDNA reads from the same blood draw for two donors, one aged 18 to 30 and one aged 80 or older.

Libraries were made using 5' RACE. The sample was run on an Illumina HiSeq 2500. The second PCR ran for roughly 7 to 12 cycles and used a J-beta primer mix along with a sample-barcoded 5' primer. A template-switch 5' adaptor carrying 12 random nucleotides introduced a unique molecular identifier onto each TCR beta cDNA molecule. Each sample yielded at least 2.5 million CDR3-containing paired-end reads. All of the RNA was converted into first-strand cDNA using the Mint cDNA synthesis kit, with a TRBC-specific oligonucleotide serving as the primer. Following uracil-DNA glycosylase treatment, all cDNA underwent a first 18-cycle PCR with the universal primers M1SS and BC2_uni_R. From the authors' description of their analysis: For normalization, 1 million high-quality reads, each with a distinct molecular identifier, were randomly selected from each sample. Reads with shared molecular identifiers were discarded instead of being binned into consensus sequences. CDR3 identification, clonotype clustering and error correction used MiTCR with a Q25 quality threshold and the strictest error-elimination algorithm. Lower-bound total TCR beta diversity was estimated with a nonparametric unseen species model using Euler transformation. The public reads were run again by TCRdb, first through fastp at Q25 and then through MiXCR, and only productive beta chains were kept. Entries that share a CDR3 protein sequence are merged under the most common genes and DNA. Clone size and V and J calls follow TCRdb, not the original study. The sample yields some 760,000 distinct CDR3 sequences; about 25% were counted once. The biggest ten clones account for 3.7% of the sample.

V loses 1 base of germline sequence and J loses 3 bases, and the interval between the two ends is 21 bases. The germline V gene (reference sequence) sets CDR1 to SEHNR and CDR2 to FQNEAQ. There are 19 amino acids in the CDR3, from cysteine to phenylalanine inclusive. The sequence is cut down to CDR3 DNA, 57 bases in frame from base 1. Summary of the overall study and its limitations: Observed TCR beta diversity correlated strongly with the percentage of naive T cells measured by flow cytometry. Estimates of total diversity from one million sequenced T cells were regarded as lower bounds and underestimates. As age increased, observed TCR beta diversity per million T cells dropped in a roughly linear way, and a significant reduction was already evident by age approximately 40. Compared with the aged group, the long-lived group had more naive CD4+ T cells, fewer expanded clones and increased TCR diversity, suggesting age selection. Donor CMV infection status was unknown, potentially confounding age-related changes in expanded clonotypes. Because profiling used bulk unsorted PBMCs, naive and antigen-experienced compartments could not be compared conclusively.

The donors were roughly 40 Caucasian individuals from Russia, aged roughly 6 to 100 years, who were systemically healthy. Each donor gave 8 to 10 milliliters of peripheral blood, drawn into EDTA-treated Vacutainer tubes. PBMCs were isolated by Ficoll-Paque density-gradient centrifugation, with at least 6 million obtained per sample. Trizol reagent was used to extract total RNA from PBMCs, with at least 6 micrograms per sample. The percentages of naive CD45RAhigh/CD27high T cells were determined by flow cytometry on a PBMC aliquot from every donor. This sample also appeared in a second study, on T cells of mothers and their children. As that second study puts it: The donors were nine systemically healthy Caucasian individuals, made up of three mothers and their six children. cDNA synthesis used all of the extracted RNA, with about 1.5 ug of RNA in each 15 ul reaction. In the second PCR, the M1S primer introduced both the sample barcodes and 2-4 random nucleotides. Over 8.5 million TCR beta CDR3 reads came from each mother, compared with about 3 million reads from each child. Thymic selection shapes the output of TCR recombination in a similar way in related and unrelated pairs, and inherited differences have a minor effect. Normalized repertoire overlap was always slightly but never significantly higher in related than unrelated mother-child pairs. With a sensitivity of approximately 100 clones per million clonotypes, no persistent microchimeric T cell clones were detected. In the study, deep NGS was used to compare the TCR beta repertoires of mothers and children, and features distinguishing related mother-child pairs from unrelated individuals were sought. Mothers averaged roughly 40 +/- 4 years of age and children averaged roughly 10 +/- 4 years. After adapters were ligated using NEBNext reagents, the libraries underwent 100+100 nt paired-end sequencing on an Illumina HiSeq 2000. To prevent cross-contamination, the mother and child libraries were prepared one month apart and sequenced in separate runs. Each donor had between roughly 500,000 and 2,100,000 distinct TCR beta clonotypes identified. Naive TCR beta clonotypes were estimated from low-frequency clonotypes matched to each donor's FACS-determined naive share, without sorting.

Sequenced sample: blood. This TCR derives from a boy younger than 18 in good health. The chain links TRBV7-9 with TRBJ1-4; the D gene is perhaps TRBD1, on 6 matching bases. The CDR3 reads as follows: CASSLVMVAGVLANEKLFF. The bases read TGTGCCAGCAGCTTAGTGATGGTGGCAGGGGTTTTGGCTAATGAAAAACTGTTTTTT. Outside the CDR3, residues come from the reference TRBV7-9 and TRBJ1-4 proteins, so the full variable domain is: DTGVSQNPRHKITKRGQNVTFRCDPISEHNRLYWYRQTLGQGPEFLTYFQNEAQLEKSRLLSDRFSAERPKGSFSTLEIQRTEQGDSAMYLCASSLVMVAGVLANEKLFFGSGTQLSVL.